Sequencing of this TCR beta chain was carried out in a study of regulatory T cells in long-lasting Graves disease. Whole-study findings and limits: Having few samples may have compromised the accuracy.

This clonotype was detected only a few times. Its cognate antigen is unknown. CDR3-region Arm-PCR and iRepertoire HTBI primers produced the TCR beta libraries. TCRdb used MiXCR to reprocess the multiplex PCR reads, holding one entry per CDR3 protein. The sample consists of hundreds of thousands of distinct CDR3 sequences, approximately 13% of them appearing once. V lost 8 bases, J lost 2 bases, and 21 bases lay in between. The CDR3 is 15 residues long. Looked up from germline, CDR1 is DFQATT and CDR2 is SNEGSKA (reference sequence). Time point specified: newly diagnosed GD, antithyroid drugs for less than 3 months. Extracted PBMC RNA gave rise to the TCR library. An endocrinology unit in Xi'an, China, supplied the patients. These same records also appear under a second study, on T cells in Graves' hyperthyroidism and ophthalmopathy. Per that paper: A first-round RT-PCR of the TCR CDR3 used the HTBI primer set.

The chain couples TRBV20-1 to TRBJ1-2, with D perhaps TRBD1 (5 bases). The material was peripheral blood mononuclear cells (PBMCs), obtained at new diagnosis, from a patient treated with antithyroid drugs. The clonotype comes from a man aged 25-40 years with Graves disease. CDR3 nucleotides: TGCAGTTACGGGACTTTGAGAGGACGGAACTATGGCTACACCTTC. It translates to CSYGTLRGRNYGYTF.